This T cell receptor (beta chain) was obtained from a study of T-cell memory formation after mild COVID-19. The study's findings and limits: CD4+ contracting clones lay mainly in CM and EM, CD8+ ones in EMRA. Contracting clones from day 15 to 85 had balanced CD4/CD8; later expanders favoured CD4+.

By share, this clonotype counts as medium-sized. Its specificity is not known. This CDR3 has 16 amino acids. V was pared by 0 bases and J by 9 bases, with 12 bases of the junction left unmatched. The germline gives CDR1 SGHRS, CDR2 YFSETQ. TCRdb fed the 5' RACE reads into MiXCR, producing one record per CDR3 protein. Of about 4,800 distinct CDR3 sequences in the sample, roughly 23% were seen once. This receptor was identified in an adult who had mild COVID-19 (a few samples of this study predate the infection). Cell type and time point are not known. The V call is TRBV5-1, the J call TRBJ2-3; the match to TRBD2 covers 8 bases. The sequenced sample was PBMCs or a T cell subset sorted from them (not recorded which). DNA of the CDR3: TGCGCCAGCAGCTTGGATCCAGCGGGGGTCTCAGGAACGCAGTATTTT. It is translated as CASSLDPAGVSGTQYF.